This T cell receptor (beta chain) was sequenced for a study of blood T cell repertoires in COVID-19. The data were produced by immunoSEQ multiplex PCR, yet TCRdb's version contains in-frame clones alone and is incomplete. The sample records approximately 200,000 clones, over 75% being singletons. The CDR3 loop spans 14 amino acids. Germline lookup yields CDR1 SGHRS and CDR2 YFSETQ. V lost 2 bases to trimming and J lost 1 base, with 9 bases between them. The chain combines TRBV5-1 with TRBJ2-5; perhaps TRBD2 as D (5 bases). The receptor was derived from a woman under 30 in a cohort exposed to, infected with or recovered from COVID-19 (not recorded which). Sequenced sample: PBMCs or T cells enriched from blood (not recorded which). Here the CDR3 reads CASSFPEGQETQYF. For the CDR3, the DNA is TGCGCCAGCAGCTTCCCAGAGGGCCAAGAGACCCAGTACTTC.